These T cell receptor beta chains were read from a single sample in a study of blood T cell repertoires in COVID-19. Here immunoSEQ multiplex PCR was the method, and the copy in TCRdb shows in-frame clones only, minus some. The sample yields over 200,000 clones, approximately 83% seen once. The sample was peripheral blood. All receptors come from a man aged 50 to 59 with active or convalescent COVID-19. The conserved cysteine and the conserved F or W are not part of the CDR3 here.

TRBV5-1	TRBJ2-3	ASSLEGQPSTDTQY
TRBV5-4	TRBJ2-1	ASSGGLAGDYEQF
TRBV14	TRBJ1-6	ASSPSGLRGDSPLH
TRBV5-1	TRBJ1-3	ASSWGDWGSGNTIY
TRBV5-1	TRBJ1-2	ASSLERVDYGYT
TRBV30	TRBJ2-1	AWSRGGAYNEQF
TRBV6-5	TRBJ1-5	ASRQGGQPQH
TRBV7-8	TRBJ2-5	ASSLFVRGVQETQY
TRBV10-3	TRBJ1-1	AISGDRESF
TRBV6-5	TRBJ1-1	ASSKTRTGGTEAF
TRBV13	TRBJ2-3	ASSLLQSTDTQY
TRBV7-3	TRBJ1-1	ASSTGQNTEAF
TRBV28	TRBJ1-3	ASTLRGQGGNTIY
TRBV14	TRBJ2-2	ASSQAGGPEGTGELF
TRBV6-7	TRBJ2-7	ASGDRSHEQY
TRBV28	TRBJ2-4	ASSLGRGAKNIQY
TRBV24-1	TRBJ2-3	ATMGRGLDTQY
TRBV7-9	TRBJ1-3	ASSGDRAQH
TRBV2	TRBJ2-5	ASSVGLAGVGRETQY
TRBV18	TRBJ1-1	ASSPVRGPTEAF
TRBV7-9	TRBJ2-5	ASSSNSGGSETQY
TRBV6-5	TRBJ2-1	ASKRGTGSYNEQF
TRBV6-1	TRBJ1-3	ASSAGQGSSGNTIY
TRBV19	TRBJ1-5	ASNRGYDQPQH
TRBV3-1/TRBV3-2	TRBJ1-2	ASSQEGRSVYGYT
TRBV21-1	TRBJ1-5	ASSKGGRNQPQH
TRBV3-1/TRBV3-2	TRBJ2-4	ASSQDLAKNIQY
TRBV27	TRBJ1-6	ASSLSPQGASSPLH
TRBV2	TRBJ2-7	ATARGRNYEQY
TRBV4-2	TRBJ2-1	ASSQGRGGGNEQF
TRBV5-4	TRBJ2-3	ASSFPGRSTDTQY
TRBV10-3	TRBJ2-6	AISGAGVSGANVLT
TRBV6-2/TRBV6-3	TRBJ2-7	ASSYSSEQY
TRBV5-1	TRBJ2-2	ASSLDPRANTGELF
TRBV28	TRBJ1-2	ASSLGQENYGYT
TRBV7-9	TRBJ1-1	ASTGGGYMNTEAF
TRBV5-6	TRBJ2-2	ASSPRLVTGELF
TRBV5-1	TRBJ1-2	ASSLDGAQPYGYT